Listed below are T cell receptor beta chains from one sample, sequenced in a study of blood T cell repertoires in COVID-19. TCRdb's table, derived via immunoSEQ multiplex PCR, lists solely in-frame clones and lacks some. The sample lists some 350,000 clones, more than 75% occurring once. The sample comprised PBMCs or T cells enriched from blood (not recorded which). The receptors were gathered from a woman aged 25 to 39 who had recovered from COVID-19. The CDR3 runs from the conserved cysteine through the conserved F or W. Fields, in order: clone size, V gene, D gene, J gene, CDR3 protein, CDR3 DNA. The D gene is left open where the match is weak. Size values are once, few and many counts, or a class for expanded clones, and some rows have none.

>few|TRBV9|TRBD2|TRBJ2-7
CASSFLAEAYEQYF
TGTGCCAGCAGCTTTCTAGCGGAGGCCTACGAGCAGTACTTC
>NA|TRBV7-8|NA|TRBJ2-7
CASSLVTGTPYEQYF
TGTGCCAGCAGCTTAGTTACAGGGACCCCCTACGAGCAGTACTTC
>NA|TRBV6-4|TRBD1|TRBJ2-1
CASSVRGTPEYNEQFF
TGTGCCAGCAGTGTCAGGGGGACGCCGGAGTACAATGAGCAGTTCTTC
>NA|TRBV29-1|NA|TRBJ1-4
CSGGRAINEKLFF
TGCAGCGGGGGGCGGGCGATTAATGAAAAACTGTTTTTT
>NA|TRBV2|TRBD1|TRBJ2-7
CASSGQNEQYF
TGTGCCAGCTCGGGACAGAACGAGCAGTACTTC
>once|TRBV19|TRBD1|TRBJ2-2
CASRTGRDTGELFF
TGTGCCTCCAGGACAGGACGGGACACCGGGGAGCTGTTTTTT
>NA|TRBV13|NA|TRBJ2-2
CASSLGPGNTGELFF
TGTGCCAGCAGCTTAGGTCCCGGGAACACCGGGGAGCTGTTTTTT
>NA|TRBV5-1|NA|TRBJ2-1
CASSYGTGSGNEQFF
TGCGCCAGCAGCTACGGCACAGGGTCAGGAAATGAGCAGTTCTTC
>NA|TRBV5-6|TRBD1|TRBJ1-2
CASSSGGTYGYTF
TGTGCCAGCAGCTCAGGGGGAACTTATGGCTACACCTTC
>NA|TRBV20-1|NA|TRBJ1-1
CSASRQWNTEAFF
TGCAGTGCCAGTAGACAGTGGAACACTGAAGCTTTCTTT
>NA|TRBV19|TRBD2|TRBJ2-1
CASSIRGGLADNEQFF
TGTGCCAGTAGTATACGGGGGGGACTAGCGGACAATGAGCAGTTCTTC
>NA|TRBV5-1|NA|TRBJ2-7
CASSTDASGPYEQYF
TGCGCCAGCAGCACGGACGCCTCAGGGCCCTACGAGCAGTACTTC
>NA|TRBV5-5|NA|TRBJ1-2
CASSFQGYGYTF
TGTGCCAGCAGCTTCCAGGGCTATGGCTACACCTTC
>NA|TRBV19|NA|TRBJ1-3
CASSTTAYSGNTIYF
TGTGCCAGTAGTACGACAGCGTATAGTGGAAACACCATATATTTT
>once|TRBV18|NA|TRBJ1-2
CASSLTGSDYGYTF
TGTGCCAGCTCGCTTACAGGTTCCGACTATGGCTACACCTTC
>NA|TRBV5-6|NA|TRBJ1-2
CASSPPDSVYNYGYTF
TGTGCCAGCAGCCCACCCGACAGCGTATATAACTATGGCTACACCTTC
>NA|TRBV28|TRBD1|TRBJ1-5
CASSLLTGGRNQPQHF
TGTGCCAGCAGTTTATTGACAGGGGGTCGCAATCAGCCCCAGCATTTT
>NA|TRBV5-5|NA|TRBJ1-1
CASNLLAVPNTEAFF
TGTGCCAGCAACTTGTTAGCAGTACCGAACACTGAAGCTTTCTTT